A selection of T cell receptor beta chains follows, all from one sample in a study of shared clonotypes between healthy human individuals. The method was immunoSEQ multiplex PCR; TCRdb's version includes in-frame clones alone and lacks a portion of them. The data contain about 960,000 clones, about three quarters of them seen just once; the ten biggest clones take up about 1.5%. Sequenced: memory CD4+ T cells sorted from blood. The receptors were sampled from a man younger than 30 in good health. Each CDR3 is given with its conserved first and last residue. Each record gives: CDR3 length, J gene, clone size, D gene, V gene, CDR3 protein, CDR3 DNA. The D gene is left open where the match is weak. Clone size is given for some rows only: seen once, a few or many times, or a class if the clone is expanded.

>14|TRBJ1-2|.|.|TRBV6-6
CASSPTGGESGYTF
TGTGCCAGCAGCCCCACGGGGGGGGAGAGTGGCTACACCTTC
>15|TRBJ2-1|.|.|TRBV5-1
CASSLGQGSYFEQFF
TGCGCCAGCAGCTTGGGGCAGGGGAGTTACTTTGAGCAGTTCTTC
>16|TRBJ2-5|.|TRBD2|TRBV11-2
CASSLGLAGFGETQYF
TGTGCCAGCAGCTTAGGGCTAGCGGGGTTTGGAGAGACCCAGTACTTC
>15|TRBJ2-7|.|TRBD2|TRBV10-1
CASSPSGGRSDEQYF
TGCGCCAGCAGTCCCTCGGGCGGGAGAAGTGACGAGCAGTACTTC
>15|TRBJ2-5|.|.|TRBV4-3
CASSRAGVTGETQYF
TGCGCCAGCAGCCGGGCAGGTGTCACCGGGGAGACCCAGTACTTC
>14|TRBJ2-2|.|.|TRBV12-1
CASSYPLEAGELFF
TGTGCCAGCAGTTACCCGCTAGAGGCCGGGGAGCTGTTTTTT
>15|TRBJ2-6|.|.|TRBV5-1
CASSPIPGGANVLTF
TGCGCCAGCAGCCCTATCCCAGGGGGGGCCAACGTCCTGACTTTC
>15|TRBJ1-5|.|.|TRBV12-1
CASWRGAFWGQPQHF
TGTGCCAGCTGGCGGGGGGCGTTTTGGGGTCAGCCCCAGCATTTT
>15|TRBJ2-5|.|.|TRBV2
CASSEPSWYQETQYF
TGTGCCAGCAGTGAACCTTCATGGTACCAAGAGACCCAGTACTTC
>13|TRBJ1-6|.|.|TRBV30
CASTPAPGSTLHF
TGTGCCTCCACACCAGCCCCGGGATCGACCCTCCACTTT
>13|TRBJ2-7|.|.|TRBV18
CASSPQGNYEQYF
TGTGCCAGCTCACCACAGGGAAACTACGAGCAGTACTTC
>13|TRBJ2-7|.|.|TRBV6-1
CASSRGASYEQYF
TGTGCCAGCAGTAGGGGAGCCTCCTACGAGCAGTACTTC
>13|TRBJ2-7|.|.|TRBV6-5
CASSPSVGYEQYF
TGTGCCAGCAGTCCTAGCGTTGGATACGAGCAGTACTTC
>15|TRBJ1-1|many|.|TRBV18
CASSPYRDGDTEAFF
TGTGCCAGCTCTCCGTACAGGGACGGGGACACTGAAGCTTTCTTT
>18|TRBJ2-2|few|TRBD2|TRBV10-3
CAISGMGLAGTNTGELFF
TGTGCCATCAGTGGAATGGGACTAGCGGGGACGAACACCGGGGAGCTGTTTTTT
>14|TRBJ2-7|.|.|TRBV5-1
CASSLGGRTYEQYF
TGCGCCAGCAGCTTAGGGGGGAGGACCTACGAGCAGTACTTC
>13|TRBJ2-7|.|TRBD1|TRBV13
CASSRGQGDEQYF
TGTGCCAGCAGCAGGGGACAGGGGGACGAGCAGTACTTC
>15|TRBJ1-1|.|.|TRBV7-9
CASSLGGAGGTEAFF
TGTGCCAGCAGCTTAGGCGGTGCGGGGGGCACTGAAGCTTTCTTT
>13|TRBJ2-1|.|.|TRBV5-1
CASSPRSASEQFF
TGCGCCAGCAGCCCACGGAGCGCCTCTGAGCAGTTCTTC
>15|TRBJ2-7|.|TRBD2|TRBV4-1
CASSQPESGGYEQYF
TGCGCCAGCAGCCAACCAGAATCGGGGGGTTACGAGCAGTACTTC
>15|TRBJ2-2|.|.|TRBV6-1
CASSAPQGRTGELFF
TGTGCCAGCAGTGCACCACAGGGTAGAACCGGGGAGCTGTTTTTT
>13|TRBJ2-3|.|.|TRBV6-4
CASSVRAADTQYF
TGTGCCAGCAGTGTTAGGGCGGCAGATACGCAGTATTTT
>13|TRBJ1-2|.|.|TRBV5-5
CASSFAPNYGYTF
TGTGCCAGCAGCTTCGCCCCTAACTATGGCTACACCTTC